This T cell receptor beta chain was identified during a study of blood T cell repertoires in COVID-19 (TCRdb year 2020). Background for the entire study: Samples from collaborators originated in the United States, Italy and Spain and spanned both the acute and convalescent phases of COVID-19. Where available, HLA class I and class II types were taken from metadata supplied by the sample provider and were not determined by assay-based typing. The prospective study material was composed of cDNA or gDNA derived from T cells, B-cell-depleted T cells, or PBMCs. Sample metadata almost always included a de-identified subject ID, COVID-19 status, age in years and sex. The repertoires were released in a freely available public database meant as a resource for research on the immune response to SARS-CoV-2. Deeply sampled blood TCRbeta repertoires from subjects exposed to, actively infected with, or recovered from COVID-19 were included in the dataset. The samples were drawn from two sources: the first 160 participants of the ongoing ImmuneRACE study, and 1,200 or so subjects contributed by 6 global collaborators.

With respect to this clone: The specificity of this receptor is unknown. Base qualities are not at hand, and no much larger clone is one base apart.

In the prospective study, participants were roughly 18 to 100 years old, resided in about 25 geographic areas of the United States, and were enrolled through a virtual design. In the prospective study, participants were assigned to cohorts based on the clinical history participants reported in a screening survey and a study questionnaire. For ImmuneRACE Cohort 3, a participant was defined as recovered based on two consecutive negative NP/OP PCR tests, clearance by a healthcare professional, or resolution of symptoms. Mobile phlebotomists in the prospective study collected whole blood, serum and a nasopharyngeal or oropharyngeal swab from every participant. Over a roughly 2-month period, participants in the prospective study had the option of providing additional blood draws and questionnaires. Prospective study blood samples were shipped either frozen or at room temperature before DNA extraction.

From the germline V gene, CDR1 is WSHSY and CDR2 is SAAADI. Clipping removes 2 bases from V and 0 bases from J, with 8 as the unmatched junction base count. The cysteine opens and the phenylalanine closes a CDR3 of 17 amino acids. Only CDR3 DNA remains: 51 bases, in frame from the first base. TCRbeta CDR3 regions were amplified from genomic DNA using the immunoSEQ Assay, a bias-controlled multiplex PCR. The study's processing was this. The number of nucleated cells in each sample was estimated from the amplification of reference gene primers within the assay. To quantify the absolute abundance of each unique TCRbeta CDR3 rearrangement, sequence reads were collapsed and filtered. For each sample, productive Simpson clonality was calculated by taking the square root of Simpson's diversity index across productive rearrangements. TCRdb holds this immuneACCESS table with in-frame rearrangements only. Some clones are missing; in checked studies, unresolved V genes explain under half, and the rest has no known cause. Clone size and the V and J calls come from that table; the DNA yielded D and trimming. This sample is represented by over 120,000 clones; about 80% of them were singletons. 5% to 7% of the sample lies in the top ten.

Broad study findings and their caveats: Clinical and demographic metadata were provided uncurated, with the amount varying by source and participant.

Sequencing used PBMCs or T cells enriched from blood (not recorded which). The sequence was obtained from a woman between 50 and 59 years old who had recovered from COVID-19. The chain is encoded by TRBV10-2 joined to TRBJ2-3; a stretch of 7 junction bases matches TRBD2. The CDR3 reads CASSEPAGAGSTDTQYF. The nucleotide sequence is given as TGCGCCAGCAGTGAGCCGGCGGGAGCGGGGAGCACAGATACGCAGTATTTT.